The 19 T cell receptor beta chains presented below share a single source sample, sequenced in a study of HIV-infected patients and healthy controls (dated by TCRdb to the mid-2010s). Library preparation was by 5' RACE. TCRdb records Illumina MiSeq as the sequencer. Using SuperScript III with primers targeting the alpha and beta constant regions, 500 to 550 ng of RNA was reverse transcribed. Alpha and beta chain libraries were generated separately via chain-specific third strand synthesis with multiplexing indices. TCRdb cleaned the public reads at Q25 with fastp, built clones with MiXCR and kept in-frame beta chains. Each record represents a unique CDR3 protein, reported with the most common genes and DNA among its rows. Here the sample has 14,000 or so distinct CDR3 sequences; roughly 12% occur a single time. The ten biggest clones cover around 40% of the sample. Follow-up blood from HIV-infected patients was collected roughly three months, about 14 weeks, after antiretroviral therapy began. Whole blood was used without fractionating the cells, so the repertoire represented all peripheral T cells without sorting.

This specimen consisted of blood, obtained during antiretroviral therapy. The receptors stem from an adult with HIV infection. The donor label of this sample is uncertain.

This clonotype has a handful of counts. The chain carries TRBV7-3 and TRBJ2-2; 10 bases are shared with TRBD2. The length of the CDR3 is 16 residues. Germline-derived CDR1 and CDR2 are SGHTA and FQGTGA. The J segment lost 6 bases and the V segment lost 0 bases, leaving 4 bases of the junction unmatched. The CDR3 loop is CASSLTSSGGPGELFF. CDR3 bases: TGTGCCAGCAGCTTAACGTCTAGCGGGGGCCCCGGGGAGCTGTTTTTT. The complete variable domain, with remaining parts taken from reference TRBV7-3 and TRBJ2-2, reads GAGVSQTPSNKVTEKGKYVELRCDPISGHTALYWYRQSLGQGPEFLIYFQGTGAADDSGLPNDRFFAVRPEGSVSTLKIQRTERGDSAVYLCASSLTSSGGPGELFFGEGSRLTVL.

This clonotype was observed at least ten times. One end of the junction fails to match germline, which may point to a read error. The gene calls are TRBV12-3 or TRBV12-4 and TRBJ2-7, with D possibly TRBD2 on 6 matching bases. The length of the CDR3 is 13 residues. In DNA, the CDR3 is TGTGCCAGCAGTCTAGCGCCCTCCTACGAGCAGTACTTC. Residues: CASSLAPSYEQYF.

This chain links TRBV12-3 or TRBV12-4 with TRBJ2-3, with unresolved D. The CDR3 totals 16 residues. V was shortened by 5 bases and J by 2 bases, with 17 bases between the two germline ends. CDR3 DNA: TGTGCCAGCAGTCCTCGTGCAAGGGTAACCACAGATACGCAGTATTTT. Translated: CASSPRARVTTDTQYF.

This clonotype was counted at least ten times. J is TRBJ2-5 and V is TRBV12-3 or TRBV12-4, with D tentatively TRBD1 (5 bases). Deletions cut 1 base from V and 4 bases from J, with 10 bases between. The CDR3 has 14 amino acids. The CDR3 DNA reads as TGTGCCAGCAGTTTAGTAAAGGGGCTAGAGACCCAGTACTTC. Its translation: CASSLVKGLETQYF.

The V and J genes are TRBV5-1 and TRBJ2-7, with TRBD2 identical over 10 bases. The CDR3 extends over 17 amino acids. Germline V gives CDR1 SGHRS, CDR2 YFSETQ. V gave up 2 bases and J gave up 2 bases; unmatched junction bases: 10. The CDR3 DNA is TGCGCCAGCAGCTTTGGGGACCGGACTAGCGGCACCTACGAGCAGTACTTC. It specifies CASSFGDRTSGTYEQYF.

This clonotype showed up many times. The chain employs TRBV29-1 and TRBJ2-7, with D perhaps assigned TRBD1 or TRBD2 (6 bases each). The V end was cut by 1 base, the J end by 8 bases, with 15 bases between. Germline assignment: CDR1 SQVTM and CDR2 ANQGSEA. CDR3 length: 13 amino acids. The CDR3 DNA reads TGCAGCGTTGAAGCCCGGGACCGGGGGCAGCAGTACTTC. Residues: CSVEARDRGQQYF.

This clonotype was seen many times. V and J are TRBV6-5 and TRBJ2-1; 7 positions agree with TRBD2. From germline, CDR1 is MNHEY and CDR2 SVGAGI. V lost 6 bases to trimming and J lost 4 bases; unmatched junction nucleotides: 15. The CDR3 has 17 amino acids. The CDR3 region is CASSPPGGSFPYNEQFF. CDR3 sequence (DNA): TGTGCCAGCAGCCCCCCCGGCGGGAGTTTCCCGTACAATGAGCAGTTCTTC.

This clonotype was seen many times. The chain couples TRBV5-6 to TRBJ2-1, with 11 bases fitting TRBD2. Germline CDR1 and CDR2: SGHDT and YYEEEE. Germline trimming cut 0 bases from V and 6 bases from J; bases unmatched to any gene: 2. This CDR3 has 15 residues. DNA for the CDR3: TGTGCCAGCAGCTTGGTAGCGGGAGGGCTCAATGAGCAGTTCTTC. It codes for CASSLVAGGLNEQFF.

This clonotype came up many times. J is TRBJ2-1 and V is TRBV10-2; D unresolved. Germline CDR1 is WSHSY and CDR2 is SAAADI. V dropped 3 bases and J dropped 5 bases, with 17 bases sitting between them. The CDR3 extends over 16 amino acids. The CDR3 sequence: CASSELGGLPDNEQFF. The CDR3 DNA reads TGCGCCAGCAGTGAACTCGGTGGGTTACCCGACAATGAGCAGTTCTTC.

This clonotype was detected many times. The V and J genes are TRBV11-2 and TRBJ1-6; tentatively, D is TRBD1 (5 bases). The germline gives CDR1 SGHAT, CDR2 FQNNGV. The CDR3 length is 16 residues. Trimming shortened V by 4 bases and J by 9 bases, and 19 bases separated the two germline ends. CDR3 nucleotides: TGTGCCAGCAGCTCCACTCGGATCGGAAGGGGTTCACCCCTCCACTTT. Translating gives CASSSTRIGRGSPLHF. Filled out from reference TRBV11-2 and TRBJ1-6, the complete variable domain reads EAGVAQSPRYKIIEKRQSVAFWCNPISGHATLYWYQQILGQGPKLLIQFQNNGVVDDSQLPKDRFSAERLKGVDSTLKIQPAKLEDSAVYLCASSSTRIGRGSPLHFGNGTRLTVT.

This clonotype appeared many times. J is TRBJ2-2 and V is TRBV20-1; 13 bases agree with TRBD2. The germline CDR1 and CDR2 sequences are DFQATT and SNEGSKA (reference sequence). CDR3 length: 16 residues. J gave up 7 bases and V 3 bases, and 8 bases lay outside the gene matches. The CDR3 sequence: CSARETSGGTNGELFF. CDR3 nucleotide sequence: TGCAGTGCTAGGGAGACTAGCGGGGGGACGAACGGGGAGCTGTTTTTT.

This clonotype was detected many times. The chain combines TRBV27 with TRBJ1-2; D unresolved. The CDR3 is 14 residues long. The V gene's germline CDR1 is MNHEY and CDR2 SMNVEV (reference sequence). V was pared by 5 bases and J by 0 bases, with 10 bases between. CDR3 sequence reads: CASSPHRANYGYTF. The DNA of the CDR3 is TGTGCCAGCAGTCCGCATAGGGCTAACTATGGCTACACCTTC.

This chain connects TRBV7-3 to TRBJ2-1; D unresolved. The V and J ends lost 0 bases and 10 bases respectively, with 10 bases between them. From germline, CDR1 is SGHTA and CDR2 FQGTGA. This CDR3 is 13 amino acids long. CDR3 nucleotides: TGTGCCAGCAGCTTAACGTCGGGCTTGGAGCAGTTCTTC. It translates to CASSLTSGLEQFF.

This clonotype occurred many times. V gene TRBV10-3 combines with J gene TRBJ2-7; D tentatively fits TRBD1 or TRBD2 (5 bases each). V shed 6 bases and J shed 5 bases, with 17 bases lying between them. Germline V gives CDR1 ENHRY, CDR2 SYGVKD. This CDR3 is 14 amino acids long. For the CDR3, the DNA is TGTGCCATCAGGCCCACGAGAGGGGTGGACGAGCAGTACTTC. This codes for CAIRPTRGVDEQYF.

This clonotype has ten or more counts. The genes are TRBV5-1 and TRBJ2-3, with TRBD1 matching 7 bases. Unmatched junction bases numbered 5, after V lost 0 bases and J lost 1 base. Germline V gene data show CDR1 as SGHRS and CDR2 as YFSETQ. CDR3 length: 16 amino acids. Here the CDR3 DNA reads TGCGCCAGCAGCTTGGAGGGGACAGTGGGCACAGATACGCAGTATTTT. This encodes CASSLEGTVGTDTQYF.

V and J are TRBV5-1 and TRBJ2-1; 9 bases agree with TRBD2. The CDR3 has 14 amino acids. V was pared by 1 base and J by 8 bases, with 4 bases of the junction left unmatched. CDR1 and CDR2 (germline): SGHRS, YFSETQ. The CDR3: CASSLLGGGDEQFF. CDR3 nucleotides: TGCGCCAGCAGCTTGCTCGGCGGGGGGGATGAGCAGTTCTTC.

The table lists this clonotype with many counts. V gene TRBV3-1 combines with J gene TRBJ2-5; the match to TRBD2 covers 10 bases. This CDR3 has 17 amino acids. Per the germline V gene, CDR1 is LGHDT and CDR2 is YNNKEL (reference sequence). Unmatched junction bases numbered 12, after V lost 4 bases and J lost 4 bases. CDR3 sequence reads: CASSPDRGTSAGETQYF. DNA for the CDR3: TGTGCCAGCAGCCCCGATAGGGGGACTAGCGCGGGAGAGACCCAGTACTTC.

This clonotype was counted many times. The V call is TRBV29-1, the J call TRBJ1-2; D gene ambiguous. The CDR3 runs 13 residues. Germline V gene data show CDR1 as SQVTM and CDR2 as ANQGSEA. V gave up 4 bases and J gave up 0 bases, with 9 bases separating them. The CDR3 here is CSVVPTANYGYTF. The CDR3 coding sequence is TGCAGCGTTGTTCCCACAGCTAACTATGGCTACACCTTC.

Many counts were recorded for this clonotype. The CDR3 here is CASTDGQRVNGYTF. The CDR3 bases are TGTGCCAGTACCGATGGACAGCGAGTAAATGGCTACACCTTC. The V gene is TRBV19, the J gene TRBJ1-2; perhaps TRBD1 as D (6 bases). Germline V gene lookup returns CDR1 LNHDA and CDR2 SQIVND (reference sequence). The CDR3 runs 14 residues. Trimming cost V 7 bases and J 6 bases, with 18 bases left between them.